Listed here is a single T cell receptor (beta chain). Its antigen is currently unknown. The data were obtained in a study of Ad26.COV2.S vaccination and SARS-CoV-2 variants. Notes on the study in general: In vaccinated individuals, spike-specific CD8+ and CD4+ T cell responses reportedly displayed substantial breadth.

This table comes from immunoSEQ multiplex PCR, and its TCRdb copy is limited to in-frame clones, with some not included. The table lists about 460,000 clones, 80% to 90% of them singletons. Treatment here: roughly 19 received Ad26.COV2.S at low or high dose, single or two shots; about 5 received placebo; per-sample allocation not given. Samples were taken on day 63 after the first vaccine or placebo injection. Wuhan-strain spike was delivered by a replication-incompetent Ad26 vector. The CDR3 has 17 amino acids. This clonotype was obtained from a person between 18 and 65 years old who received the Ad26.COV2.S COVID-19 vaccine or a placebo. Specimen: peripheral blood, collected in a trial of Ad26.COV2.S vaccine versus placebo. The genes are TRBV21-1 and TRBJ1-5. TRBV21-1 is flagged as a pseudogene. CDR3 nucleotides: TGTGCCAGCGGAGACCCGTCGAGGGTTCATAGCAATCAGCCCCAGCATTTT. It translates to CASGDPSRVHSNQPQHF.